This T cell receptor (beta chain) was found in a study of cytomegalovirus exposure and HLA in healthy donors. Study outcomes and limitations: First-cohort TCR clusters tended to co-occur in the 120 or so validation repertoires, a later analysis found. There were around 160 TCR beta chains listed as cytomegalovirus-associated. Whilst most TCR sequences proved rare, a subset of public TCRs occurred across many donors.

From the approximately 120-subject validation cohort, which was separate from the roughly 620-subject first cohort, the donors were drawn. As for this clone: Its antigen is not identified.

Produced via immunoSEQ multiplex PCR; TCRdb's table is partial and in-frame only. The table records about 78,000 clones, around 96% of them present only once. Trimming stripped 1 base from V and 2 bases from J, with 7 bases between. This CDR3 is built from 14 residues. Per germline, CDR1 SNHLY and CDR2 FYNNEI. The sequenced sample was PBMCs. The chain recombines TRBV2 with TRBJ2-3; D is unclear. The TCR was taken from a man between 18 and 29 years old in good health and CMV-seropositive. The CDR3 region is CASSEGLPTDTQYF. DNA for the CDR3: TGTGCCAGCAGTGAAGGACTGCCCACAGATACGCAGTATTTT.